The TCR beta chain under discussion was sequenced for a study of blood T cell repertoires in COVID-19. Across the study: T cells, B-cell-depleted T cells, or PBMCs provided the cDNA or gDNA that served as material.

Original processing notes: From reference gene primer amplification, estimates of nucleated cell counts were derived. Measured with immunoSEQ multiplex PCR; TCRdb has only the in-frame clones, and not every one. That table furnishes V, J and clone size, whereas the DNA furnished D and trimming. The data show tens of thousands of clones, more than 85% seen once. Trimming took 4 bases from V and 10 from J; bases not matched to a gene: 13. In germline, CDR1 is MDHEN, CDR2 SYDVKM. This CDR3 contains 16 residues. Sequences were obtained from peripheral blood. This chain joins TRBV28 and TRBJ2-7, with TRBD2 matching over 13 bases. This receptor was taken from a woman aged 55-69 years with active COVID-19. The CDR3 sequence is CASSSRTSGSGSRQYF. CDR3 sequence (DNA): TGTGCCAGCAGTTCACGGACTAGCGGGAGTGGTTCGAGACAGTACTTC.